The 25 T cell receptor beta chains given below trace back to one sample, sequenced in a study of Ad26.COV2.S vaccination and SARS-CoV-2 variants. Assay used: immunoSEQ multiplex PCR; TCRdb lists only in-frame clones, some missing. The sample has some 180,000 clones; approximately 90% are singletons. This sample comprised peripheral blood, obtained after recovery from COVID-19. The source is a human donor who had recovered from COVID-19.

V gene TRBV18 combines with J gene TRBJ2-7; the D gene is possibly TRBD2 (6 bases). The length of the CDR3 is 15 residues. V was pared by 1 base and J by 0 bases, with 10 bases between. The V gene's germline CDR1 is KGHSH and CDR2 LQKENI. The CDR3 sequence: CASSPQRASSYEQYF. CDR3 bases: TGTGCCAGCTCACCACAGCGGGCCAGCTCCTACGAGCAGTACTTC.

The chain has TRBV28 and TRBJ1-4; TRBD1 matches 8 bases. Germline V gene lookup returns CDR1 MDHEN and CDR2 SYDVKM. V trimming: 6 bases; J trimming: 8 bases; junction bases outside the gene matches: 8. The CDR3 extends over 14 amino acids. The CDR3 sequence: CASRRTGSGEKLFF. The CDR3 DNA reads as TGTGCCAGCAGGCGGACAGGGAGTGGAGAAAAACTGTTTTTT.

This clone was detected a few times. V and J are TRBV19 and TRBJ1-2; tentatively, D is TRBD1 (6 bases). The V end was cut by 5 bases, the J end by 8 bases, with 18 bases between. CDR1 and CDR2 (germline): LNHDA, SQIVND (reference sequence). The CDR3 contains 14 residues. CDR3 DNA: TGTGCCAGTAGTGCTTCAGGGGTCCGGGTGGGCTACACCTTC. Its protein product is CASSASGVRVGYTF.

The chain combines TRBV19 with TRBJ1-1; D possibly corresponds to TRBD1 (5 bases). V was clipped by 4 bases and J by 3 bases, with 12 bases between them. The CDR3 extends over 14 amino acids. Per germline, CDR1 LNHDA and CDR2 SQIVND (reference sequence). The CDR3, as DNA: TGTGCCAGTAGTACAACAGGTTTCGACACTGAAGCTTTCTTT. This codes for CASSTTGFDTEAFF.

The chain employs TRBV5-1 and TRBJ2-5, with 8 bases aligning to TRBD2. V was clipped by 4 bases and J by 4 bases; unmatched bases: 9. Germline CDR1 and CDR2: SGHRS and YFSETQ. This CDR3 is built from 15 residues. The CDR3 DNA follows: TGCGCCAGCAGCCAGGGCTTCGGGAGGGCAGAGACCCAGTACTTC. It specifies CASSQGFGRAETQYF.

CDR3 nucleotides: TGTGCCAGCAGGCCTTCAGAGGGCTATGGCTACACCTTC. Translated, it gives CASRPSEGYGYTF. The chain employs TRBV2 and TRBJ1-2; D unresolved. Trimming took 6 bases from V and 4 from J, leaving 12 bases between them. Per the germline V gene, CDR1 is SNHLY and CDR2 is FYNNEI. The CDR3 contains 13 residues.

This chain connects TRBV6-4 to TRBJ1-3, with D unresolved. The CDR3 is 16 residues long. The V and J ends lost 0 bases and 2 bases respectively, with 11 bases between them. The germline V gene has CDR1 MRHNA and CDR2 SNTAGT. The CDR3 reads CASSDSSRRAGNTIYF. Here the CDR3 DNA reads TGTGCCAGCAGTGACTCCTCAAGGAGAGCTGGAAACACCATATATTTT.

This chain links TRBV9 with TRBJ1-2; D is uncertain. V dropped 0 bases and J dropped 6 bases, with 6 bases sitting between them. This CDR3 contains 12 residues. Germline V gene sequence: CDR1 SGDLS, CDR2 YYNGEE. CDR3 amino acids: CASSVGLHGYTF. CDR3 DNA: TGTGCCAGCAGCGTAGGTCTCCATGGCTACACCTTC.

The chain carries TRBV24-1 and TRBJ2-7; TRBD2 aligns across 13 bases. After removal of 3 bases from V and 4 bases from J, the junction contained 5 bases not matched to a gene. CDR1 and CDR2 from the germline V gene are KGHDR and SFDVKD. There are 16 residues in the CDR3. DNA of the CDR3: TGTGCCACCAGTGATCCCGGACTAGCGGGAGCTTACGAGCAGTACTTC. Protein sequence: CATSDPGLAGAYEQYF.

This clone was seen once. The chain employs TRBV29-1 and TRBJ1-1; no reliable D call. V lost 4 bases and J 1 base, leaving 4 bases between the germline ends. Germline CDR1 is SQVTM and CDR2 is ANQGSEA. CDR3 length: 11 amino acids. CDR3 protein: CSVAENTEAFF. The CDR3 DNA sequence: TGCAGCGTTGCAGAGAACACTGAAGCTTTCTTT. Filled out from reference TRBV29-1 and TRBJ1-1, the complete variable domain reads SAVISQKPSRDICQRGTSLTIQCQVDSQVTMMFWYRQQPGQSLTLIATANQGSEATYESGFVIDKFPISRPNLTFSTLTVSNMSPEDSSIYLCSVAENTEAFFGQGTRLTVV.

This sequence joins TRBV2 and TRBJ1-2, with D tentatively TRBD1 (5 bases). CDR1 is SNHLY and CDR2 is FYNNEI in the germline V gene. Trimming removed 0 bases from V and 4 bases from J, with 12 bases in between. This CDR3 is 15 amino acids long. This CDR3 reads CASSEARQGPYGYTF. For the CDR3, the DNA is TGTGCCAGCAGTGAAGCCCGGCAGGGACCCTATGGCTACACCTTC.

V usage is TRBV9 and J usage is TRBJ2-5; D may match TRBD1 or TRBD2 (5 bases each). Per germline, CDR1 SGDLS and CDR2 YYNGEE. V was trimmed by 2 bases and J by 5 bases, leaving 13 bases between them. CDR3 size: 14 residues. Here the CDR3 reads CASSVGPTAETQYF. The CDR3, as DNA: TGTGCCAGCAGCGTGGGACCCACGGCGGAGACCCAGTACTTC.

The V gene is TRBV5-6, the J gene TRBJ2-2, with a possible D match to TRBD1 (5 bases). V gave up 3 bases and J gave up 1 base, with 13 bases separating them. Looked up from germline, CDR1 is SGHDT and CDR2 is YYEEEE. This CDR3 spans 16 amino acids. CDR3 in amino acids: CASSSVGAMNTGELFF. The DNA of the CDR3 is TGTGCCAGCAGCTCCGTAGGGGCCATGAACACCGGGGAGCTGTTTTTT.

The V gene is TRBV5-1, the J gene TRBJ2-3, with D perhaps matching TRBD1 or TRBD2 (5 bases each). From germline, CDR1 is SGHRS and CDR2 YFSETQ. The CDR3 consists of 14 residues. The V gene lost 2 bases and the J gene lost 6 bases, with 13 bases spanning the gap. The CDR3 sequence: CASSLPRGADTQYF. In DNA form, the CDR3 reads TGCGCCAGCAGCTTACCTAGGGGAGCGGATACGCAGTATTTT.

This rearrangement joins TRBV6-5 to TRBJ1-2; D possibly corresponds to TRBD1 (6 bases). CDR3 length: 14 amino acids. In germline, CDR1 is MNHEY, CDR2 SVGAGI. V dropped 10 bases and J dropped 3 bases, with 18 bases sitting between them. In DNA form, the CDR3 reads TGTGCCACCCGCGGACAGTCGCATTACTATGGCTACACCTTC. Protein: CATRGQSHYYGYTF.

The genes are TRBV2 and TRBJ1-5, with a tentative D call TRBD1 (5 bases). The ends were cut back, 2 bases at V and 7 bases at J, with 15 bases in the middle. CDR1 is SNHLY, CDR2 FYNNEI, per germline. The CDR3 sequence is 15 residues long. The CDR3 DNA reads as TGTGCCAGCAGTGAAATTTCGGCGGGGGACCAGCCCCAGCATTTT. Encoded protein: CASSEISAGDQPQHF.

This chain's CDR3 is CASSHLTGGANQETQYF. CDR3 bases: TGCGCCAGCAGCCACCTGACAGGCGGCGCCAACCAAGAGACCCAGTACTTC. The chain uses TRBV4-1 and TRBJ2-5; tentatively, D is TRBD1 (6 bases). Trimming stripped 3 bases from V and 0 bases from J, with 17 bases between. From germline, CDR1 is MGHRA and CDR2 YSYEKL. The CDR3 consists of 17 residues.

The chain is built from TRBV30 and TRBJ2-5, with D possibly being TRBD1 (6 bases). With 0 bases removed from V and 2 bases from J, the gap between germline ends came to 13 bases. Looked up from germline, CDR1 is GTSNPN and CDR2 is SVGIG (reference sequence). CDR3 length equals 15 residues. The CDR3 sequence is CAWSVSQGPQETQYF. Here the CDR3 DNA reads TGTGCCTGGAGTGTGTCACAGGGCCCACAAGAGACCCAGTACTTC.

This clone has just one count. The rearrangement links TRBV7-8 to TRBJ2-5; 9 bases align to TRBD1. Per germline, CDR1 SGHVS and CDR2 FQNEAQ. V lost 1 base to trimming and J lost 5 bases; unmatched junction nucleotides: 5. The CDR3 extends over 15 amino acids. The CDR3 reads CASSLEQGARETQYF. Here the CDR3 DNA reads TGTGCCAGCAGCTTAGAACAGGGGGCAAGGGAGACCCAGTACTTC.

For the CDR3, the DNA is TGCAGTGATAACCTCCCCAACACCTTC. Protein: CSDNLPNTF. This chain connects TRBV20-1 to TRBJ1-2; D remains unclear. V was clipped by 7 bases and J by 12 bases, with 12 bases between them. There are 9 residues in the CDR3. Germline V lookup: CDR1 DFQATT, CDR2 SNEGSKA (reference sequence).

This clone has a single count. This chain joins TRBV14 and TRBJ2-7; D is unresolved. From germline, CDR1 is SGHDN and CDR2 FVKESK. The CDR3 is 17 amino acids. The germline V and J ends were trimmed by 0 bases and 1 base, with 16 bases remaining between them. The CDR3 here is CASSQDVVGVISYEQYF. CDR3 nucleotides: TGTGCCAGCAGCCAAGATGTGGTTGGAGTAATATCCTACGAGCAGTACTTC. The full variable domain, its missing parts supplied by reference TRBV14 and TRBJ2-7, is EAGVTQFPSHSVIEKGQTVTLRCDPISGHDNLYWYRRVMGKEIKFLLHFVKESKQDESGMPNNRFLAERTGGTYSTLKVQPAELEDSGVYFCASSQDVVGVISYEQYFGPGTRLTVT.

This chain joins TRBV13 and TRBJ2-1; TRBD2 is a possible D gene (5 bases). The germline V gene has CDR1 PRHDT and CDR2 FYEKMQ (reference sequence). V lost 5 bases to trimming and J lost 7 bases, with 18 bases between them. The CDR3 has 15 residues. The DNA for the CDR3 is TGTGCCAGCAGCACCCTAGAGGGCAGATTAAATGAGCAGTTCTTC. It codes for CASSTLEGRLNEQFF.

In its sample, this clone was seen once. The genes are TRBV4-1 and TRBJ2-7; the D gene is possibly TRBD1 (6 bases). CDR1 is MGHRA and CDR2 is YSYEKL in the germline V gene. CDR3 length equals 17 residues. Trimming took off 3 bases at V and 4 bases at J, with 22 bases between the two ends. Here the CDR3 reads CASSQLATGTRVYEQYF. CDR3 nucleotide sequence: TGCGCCAGCAGCCAGCTGGCGACCGGGACACGGGTATACGAGCAGTACTTC.

The chain recombines TRBV9 with TRBJ2-1; D ambiguous. This CDR3 spans 16 amino acids. Trimming removed 3 bases from V and 4 bases from J, with 17 bases in between. The germline CDR1 and CDR2 sequences are SGDLS and YYNGEE. The CDR3 spells CASSADPRQAYNEQFF. CDR3 in DNA: TGTGCCAGCAGCGCCGATCCGCGGCAGGCATACAATGAGCAGTTCTTC.

V gene TRBV28 combines with J gene TRBJ1-1; D is possibly TRBD1 (6 bases). Per the germline V gene, CDR1 is MDHEN and CDR2 is SYDVKM. The length of the CDR3 is 13 residues. The ends were cut back, 8 bases at V and 3 bases at J, with 13 bases in the middle. DNA of the CDR3: TGTGCCAGCTTACAGGGAGGGTACACTGAAGCTTTCTTT. This translates into CASLQGGYTEAFF.